This TCR beta chain is drawn from a study of Graves' ophthalmopathy and Graves' hyperthyroidism. RNA served as the template for amplifying TCR beta CDR3 regions. Amplification began with first-round RT-PCR using HTBI primers, then second-round multiplex PCR was performed. TCRdb reprocessed the multiplex PCR reads with MiXCR, giving one entry per CDR3 protein. The profile shows around 1.1 million distinct CDR3 sequences, 35% to 40% of them singletons. CDR3 length: 16 amino acids. Germline assignment: CDR1 SNHLY and CDR2 FYNNEI. J lost 2 bases, V lost 5 bases, and 9 bases had no gene match. The receptor was derived from an adult man with Graves' hyperthyroidism. The sequenced sample consisted of peripheral blood or thyroid tissue (not recorded which). The gene calls are TRBV2 and TRBJ1-2; the match to TRBD1 covers 9 bases. The CDR3 is CASSRPTGQGNYGYTF. The CDR3 DNA is TGTGCCAGCAGTCGACCCACAGGACAGGGGAACTATGGCTACACCTTC.